This TCR beta chain was captured by sequencing in a study of CD8 T cells in Susac syndrome. Negative isolation was applied to CD8+ and CD4+ T cells, and FACS enrichment was applied to TEMRA cells. This CDR3 spans 16 amino acids. The V end was cut by 5 bases, the J end by 8 bases, with 21 bases between. Germline V gene sequence: CDR1 LNHNV, CDR2 YYDKDF (reference sequence). With random hexamers, about 0.5 to 1 ug RNA was reverse transcribed. Amplification of TCR beta CDR3 by immunoSEQ multiplex PCR spanned 54 Vbeta and 13 Jbeta. TCRdb recomputed calls from the immunoSEQ multiplex PCR reads with MiXCR, one row per CDR3 protein. The data contain around 180,000 distinct CDR3 sequences, approximately 94% of them singletons.

This sequence was found in a human donor with multiple sclerosis. Sequencing was carried out using CD4+ T cells from PBMCs. The V call is TRBV15, the J call TRBJ1-4; the D is unclear. CDR3 sequence reads: CATSSQDRRDREKLFF. The CDR3 DNA reads as TGTGCCACCAGCTCCCAGGACCGGCGCGATCGGGAAAAACTGTTTTTT.